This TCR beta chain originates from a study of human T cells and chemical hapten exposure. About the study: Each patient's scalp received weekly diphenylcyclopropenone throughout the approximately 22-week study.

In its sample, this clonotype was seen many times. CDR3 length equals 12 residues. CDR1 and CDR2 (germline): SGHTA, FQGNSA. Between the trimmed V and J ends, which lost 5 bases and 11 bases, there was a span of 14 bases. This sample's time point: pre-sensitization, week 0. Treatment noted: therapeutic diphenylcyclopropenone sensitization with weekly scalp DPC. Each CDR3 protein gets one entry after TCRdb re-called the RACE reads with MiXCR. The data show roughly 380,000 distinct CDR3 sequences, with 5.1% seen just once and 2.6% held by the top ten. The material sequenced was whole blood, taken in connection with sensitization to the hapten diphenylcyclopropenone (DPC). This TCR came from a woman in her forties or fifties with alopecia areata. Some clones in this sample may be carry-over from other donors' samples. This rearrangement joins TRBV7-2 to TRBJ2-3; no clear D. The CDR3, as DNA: TGTGCCAGCAGCCTTACACCTGAAAAGCAGTATTTT. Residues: CASSLTPEKQYF.